In its sample, the clone carrying this T cell receptor (beta chain) was seen many times. The record originates from a study of Graves' ophthalmopathy and Graves' hyperthyroidism. As the template, RNA transcripts were used to amplify TCR beta CDR3 regions. HTBI-primed first-round RT-PCR preceded second-round multiplex PCR. TCRdb reprocessed the multiplex PCR reads via MiXCR and lists one record per CDR3 protein. The table has 400,000 to 450,000 distinct CDR3 sequences, under 25% seen once; the top ten hold 2.5% to 3%. Diagnosis relied on clinical symptoms, serum thyroxine, TRAb, thyroid ultrasound and orbital computed tomography. The source is a woman aged 18-29 years with stable Graves' hyperthyroidism. Sequenced input: peripheral blood.

CDR3 DNA: TGTGCTCGCGCATGGGACAGGGAGCTGTTTTTT. Amino acid sequence: CARAWDRELFF. The chain uses TRBV30 and TRBJ2-2, with a possible D match to TRBD1 (6 bases). Looked up from germline, CDR1 is GTSNPN and CDR2 is SVGIG (reference sequence). The length of the CDR3 is 11 residues.